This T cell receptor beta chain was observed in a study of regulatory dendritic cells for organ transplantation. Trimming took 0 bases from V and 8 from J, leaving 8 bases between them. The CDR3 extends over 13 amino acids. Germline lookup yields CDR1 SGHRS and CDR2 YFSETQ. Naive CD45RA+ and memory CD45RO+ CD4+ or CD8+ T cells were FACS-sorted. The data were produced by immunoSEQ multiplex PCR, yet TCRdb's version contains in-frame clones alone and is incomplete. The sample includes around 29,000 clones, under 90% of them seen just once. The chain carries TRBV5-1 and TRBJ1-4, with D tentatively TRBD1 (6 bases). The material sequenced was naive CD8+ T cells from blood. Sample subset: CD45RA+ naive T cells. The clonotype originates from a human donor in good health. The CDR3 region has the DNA TGCGCCAGCAGCTTGGACAGGGTAGAAAAACTGTTTTTT. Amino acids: CASSLDRVEKLFF.